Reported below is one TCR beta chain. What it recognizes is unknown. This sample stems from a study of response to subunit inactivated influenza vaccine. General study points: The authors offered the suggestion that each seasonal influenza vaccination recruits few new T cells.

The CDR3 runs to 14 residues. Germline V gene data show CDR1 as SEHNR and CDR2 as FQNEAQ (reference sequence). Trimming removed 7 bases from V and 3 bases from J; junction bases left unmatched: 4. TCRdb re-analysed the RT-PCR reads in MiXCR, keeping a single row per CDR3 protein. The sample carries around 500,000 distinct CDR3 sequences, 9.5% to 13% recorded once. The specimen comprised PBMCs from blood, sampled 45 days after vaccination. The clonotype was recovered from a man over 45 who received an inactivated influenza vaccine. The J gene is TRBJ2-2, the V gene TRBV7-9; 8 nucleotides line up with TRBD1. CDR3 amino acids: CASTPTGDTGELFF. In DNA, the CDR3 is TGTGCCAGCACCCCGACAGGGGACACCGGGGAGCTGTTTTTT.